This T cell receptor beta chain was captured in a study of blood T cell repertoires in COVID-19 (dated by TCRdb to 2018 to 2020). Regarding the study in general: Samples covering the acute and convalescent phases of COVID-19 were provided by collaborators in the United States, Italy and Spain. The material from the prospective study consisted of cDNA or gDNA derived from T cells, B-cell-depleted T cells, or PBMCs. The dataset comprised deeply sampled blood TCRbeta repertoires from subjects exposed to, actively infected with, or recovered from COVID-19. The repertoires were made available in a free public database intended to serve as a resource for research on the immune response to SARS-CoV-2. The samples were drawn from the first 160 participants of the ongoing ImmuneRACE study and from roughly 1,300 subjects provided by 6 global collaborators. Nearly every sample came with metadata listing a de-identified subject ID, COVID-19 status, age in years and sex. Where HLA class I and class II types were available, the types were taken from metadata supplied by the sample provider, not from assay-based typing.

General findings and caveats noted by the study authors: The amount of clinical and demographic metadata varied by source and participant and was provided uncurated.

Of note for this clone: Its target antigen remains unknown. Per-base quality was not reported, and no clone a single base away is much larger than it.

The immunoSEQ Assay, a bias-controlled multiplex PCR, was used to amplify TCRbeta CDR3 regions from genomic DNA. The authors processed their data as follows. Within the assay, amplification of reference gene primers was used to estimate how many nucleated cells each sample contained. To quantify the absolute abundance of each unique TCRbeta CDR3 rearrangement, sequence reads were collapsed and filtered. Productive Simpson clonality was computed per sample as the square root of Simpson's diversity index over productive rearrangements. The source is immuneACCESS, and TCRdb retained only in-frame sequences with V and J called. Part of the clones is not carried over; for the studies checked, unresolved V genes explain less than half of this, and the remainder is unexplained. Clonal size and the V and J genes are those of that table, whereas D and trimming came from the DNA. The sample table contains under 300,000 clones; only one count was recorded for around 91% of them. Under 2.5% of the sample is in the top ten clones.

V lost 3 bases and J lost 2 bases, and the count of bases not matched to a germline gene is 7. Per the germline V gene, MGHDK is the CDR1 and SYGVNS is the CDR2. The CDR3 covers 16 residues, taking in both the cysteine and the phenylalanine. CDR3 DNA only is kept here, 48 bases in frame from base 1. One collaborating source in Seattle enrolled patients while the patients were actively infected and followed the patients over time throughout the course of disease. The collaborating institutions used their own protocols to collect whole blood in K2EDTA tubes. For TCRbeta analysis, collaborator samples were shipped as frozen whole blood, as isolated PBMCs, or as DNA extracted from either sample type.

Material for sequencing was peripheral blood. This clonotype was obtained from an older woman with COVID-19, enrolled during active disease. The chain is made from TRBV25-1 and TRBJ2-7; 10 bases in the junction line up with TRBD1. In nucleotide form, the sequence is TGTGCCAGCAGTGACCCGGGACAGGGGAGTCCCTACGAGCAGTACTTC. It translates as CASSDPGQGSPYEQYF.